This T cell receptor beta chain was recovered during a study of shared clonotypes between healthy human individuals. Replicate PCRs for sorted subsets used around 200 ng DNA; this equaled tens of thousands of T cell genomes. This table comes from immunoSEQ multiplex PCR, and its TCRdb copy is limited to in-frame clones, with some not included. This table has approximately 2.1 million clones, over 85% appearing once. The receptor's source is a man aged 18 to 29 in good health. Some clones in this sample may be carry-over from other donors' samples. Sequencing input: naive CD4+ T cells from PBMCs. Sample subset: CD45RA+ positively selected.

The CDR3 protein is CASSPWTGGGTGELFF. The DNA for the CDR3 is TGTGCCAGCAGCCCCTGGACAGGGGGAGGGACCGGGGAGCTGTTTTTT. This rearrangement joins TRBV14 to TRBJ2-2, with 10 bases identical to TRBD1. In germline, CDR1 is SGHDN, CDR2 FVKESK. V shed 4 bases and J 5 bases; nucleotides not matched to a gene: 7. The CDR3 extends over 16 amino acids.